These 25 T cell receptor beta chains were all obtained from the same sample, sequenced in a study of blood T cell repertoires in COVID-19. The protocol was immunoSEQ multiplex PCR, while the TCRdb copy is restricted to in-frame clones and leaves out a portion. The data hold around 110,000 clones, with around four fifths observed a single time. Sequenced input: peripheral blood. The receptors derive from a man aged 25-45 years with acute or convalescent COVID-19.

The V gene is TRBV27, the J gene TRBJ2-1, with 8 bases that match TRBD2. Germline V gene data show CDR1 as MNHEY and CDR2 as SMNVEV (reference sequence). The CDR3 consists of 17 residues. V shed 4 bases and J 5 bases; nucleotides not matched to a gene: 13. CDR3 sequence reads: CASSSQSGGRFHNEQFF. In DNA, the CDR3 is TGTGCCAGCAGTTCACAATCGGGGGGGAGGTTCCACAATGAGCAGTTCTTC.

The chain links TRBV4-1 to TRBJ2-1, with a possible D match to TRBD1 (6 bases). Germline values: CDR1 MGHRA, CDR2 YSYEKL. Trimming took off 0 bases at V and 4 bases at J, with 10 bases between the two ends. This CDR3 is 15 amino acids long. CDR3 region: CASSQEGHAYNEQFF. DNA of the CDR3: TGCGCCAGCAGCCAAGAGGGACACGCATACAATGAGCAGTTCTTC.

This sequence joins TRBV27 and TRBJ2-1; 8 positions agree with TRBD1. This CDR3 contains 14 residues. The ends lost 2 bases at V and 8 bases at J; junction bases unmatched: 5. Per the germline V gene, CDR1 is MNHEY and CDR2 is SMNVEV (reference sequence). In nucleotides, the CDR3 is TGTGCCAGCAGTTTACTAGCAGGGGGCCATGAGCAGTTCTTC. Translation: CASSLLAGGHEQFF.

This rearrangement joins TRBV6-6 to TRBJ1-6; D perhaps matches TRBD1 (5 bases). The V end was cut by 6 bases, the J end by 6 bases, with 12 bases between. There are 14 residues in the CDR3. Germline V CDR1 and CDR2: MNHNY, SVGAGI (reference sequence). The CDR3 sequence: CASRGQGANSPLHF. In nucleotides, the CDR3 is TGTGCCAGCAGGGGGCAGGGCGCTAATTCACCCCTCCACTTT.

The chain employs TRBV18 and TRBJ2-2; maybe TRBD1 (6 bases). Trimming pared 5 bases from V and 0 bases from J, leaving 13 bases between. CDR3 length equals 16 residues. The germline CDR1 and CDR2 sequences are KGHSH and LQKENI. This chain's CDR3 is CASSSRQATNTGELFF. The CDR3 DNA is TGTGCCAGCTCATCTAGACAGGCTACGAACACCGGGGAGCTGTTTTTT.

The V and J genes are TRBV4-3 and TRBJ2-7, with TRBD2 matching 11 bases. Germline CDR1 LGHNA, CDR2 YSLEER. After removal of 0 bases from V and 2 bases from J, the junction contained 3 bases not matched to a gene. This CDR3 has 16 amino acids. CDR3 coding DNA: TGCGCCAGCAGCCAAGAACTAGCGGGGGATCCCTACGAGCAGTACTTC. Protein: CASSQELAGDPYEQYF.

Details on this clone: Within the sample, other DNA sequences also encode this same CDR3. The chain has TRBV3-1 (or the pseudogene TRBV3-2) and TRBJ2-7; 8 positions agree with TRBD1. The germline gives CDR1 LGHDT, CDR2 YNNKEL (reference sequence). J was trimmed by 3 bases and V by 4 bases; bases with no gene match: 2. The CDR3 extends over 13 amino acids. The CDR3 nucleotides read TGTGCCAGCAGCCCCGGACAGGGCTACGAGCAGTACTTC. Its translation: CASSPGQGYEQYF.

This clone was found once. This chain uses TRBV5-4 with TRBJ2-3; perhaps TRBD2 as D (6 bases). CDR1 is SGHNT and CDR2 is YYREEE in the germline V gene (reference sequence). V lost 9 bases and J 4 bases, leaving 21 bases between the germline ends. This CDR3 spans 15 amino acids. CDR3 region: CATNKNRDLSDTQYF. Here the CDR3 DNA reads TGTGCCACCAACAAGAACCGGGACTTGTCAGATACGCAGTATTTT. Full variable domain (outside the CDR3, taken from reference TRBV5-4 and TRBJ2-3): ETGVTQSPTHLIKTRGQQVTLRCSSQSGHNTVSWYQQALGQGPQFIFQYYREEENGRGNFPPRFSGLQFPNYSSELNVNALELDDSALYLCATNKNRDLSDTQYFGPGTRLTVL.

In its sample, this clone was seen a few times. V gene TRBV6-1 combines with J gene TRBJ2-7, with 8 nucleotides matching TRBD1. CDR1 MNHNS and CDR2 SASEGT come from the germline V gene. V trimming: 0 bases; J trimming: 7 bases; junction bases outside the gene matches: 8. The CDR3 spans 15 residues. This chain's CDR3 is CASSEAGTGSREQYF. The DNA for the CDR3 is TGTGCCAGCAGTGAAGCCGGGACAGGTAGTAGGGAGCAGTACTTC.

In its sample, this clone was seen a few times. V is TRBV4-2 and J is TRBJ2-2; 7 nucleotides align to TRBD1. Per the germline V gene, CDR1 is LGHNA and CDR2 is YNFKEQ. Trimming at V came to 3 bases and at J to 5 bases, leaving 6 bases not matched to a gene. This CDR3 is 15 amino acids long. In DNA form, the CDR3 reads TGTGCCAGCAGCCAGGCAGGGGGATGGACCGGGGAGCTGTTTTTT. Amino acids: CASSQAGGWTGELFF.

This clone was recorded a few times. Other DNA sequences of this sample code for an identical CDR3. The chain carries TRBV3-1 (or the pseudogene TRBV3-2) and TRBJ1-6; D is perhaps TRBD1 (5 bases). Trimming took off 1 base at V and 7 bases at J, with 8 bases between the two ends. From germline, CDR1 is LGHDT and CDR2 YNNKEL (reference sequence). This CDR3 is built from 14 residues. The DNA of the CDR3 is TGTGCCAGCAGCCAAGCGGGGGGGAATTCACCCCTCCACTTT. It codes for CASSQAGGNSPLHF.

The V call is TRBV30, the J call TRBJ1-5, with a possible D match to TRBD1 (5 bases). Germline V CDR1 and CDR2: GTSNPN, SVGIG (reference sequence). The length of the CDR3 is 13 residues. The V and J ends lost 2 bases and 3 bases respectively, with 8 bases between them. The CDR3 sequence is CAWSTQDNQPQHF. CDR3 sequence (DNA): TGTGCCTGGAGTACACAGGACAATCAGCCCCAGCATTTT.

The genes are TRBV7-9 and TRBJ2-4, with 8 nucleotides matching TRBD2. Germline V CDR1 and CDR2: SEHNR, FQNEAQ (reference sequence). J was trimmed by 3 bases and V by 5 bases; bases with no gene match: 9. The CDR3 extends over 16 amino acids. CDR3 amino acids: CASSPRRGADKNIQYF. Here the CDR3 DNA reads TGTGCCAGCAGCCCCCGGCGGGGGGCCGACAAAAACATTCAGTACTTC. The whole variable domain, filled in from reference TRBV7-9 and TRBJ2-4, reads DTGVSQNPRHKITKRGQNVTFRCDPISEHNRLYWYRQTLGQGPEFLTYFQNEAQLEKSRLLSDRFSAERPKGSFSTLEIQRTEQGDSAMYLCASSPRRGADKNIQYFGAGTRLSVL.

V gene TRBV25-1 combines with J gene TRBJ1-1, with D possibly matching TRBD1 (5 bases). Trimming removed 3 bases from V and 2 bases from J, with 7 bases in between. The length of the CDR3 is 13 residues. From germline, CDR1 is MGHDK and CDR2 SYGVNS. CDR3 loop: CASSDRVNTEAFF. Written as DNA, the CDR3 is TGTGCCAGCAGTGACAGGGTAAACACTGAAGCTTTCTTT. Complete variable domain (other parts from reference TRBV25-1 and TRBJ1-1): EADIYQTPRYLVIGTGKKITLECSQTMGHDKMYWYQQDPGMELHLIHYSYGVNSTEKGDLSSESTVSRIRTEHFPLTLESARPSHTSQYLCASSDRVNTEAFFGQGTRLTVV.

The DNA for the CDR3 is TGTGCCAGCAGTTTAAGGCAGGGAGAGACCCAGTACTTC. This gives the protein CASSLRQGETQYF. This chain links TRBV27 with TRBJ2-5, with D possibly matching TRBD1 (5 bases). Trimming took 2 bases from V and 4 from J, leaving 8 bases between them. CDR3 length equals 13 residues. Germline lookup yields CDR1 MNHEY and CDR2 SMNVEV (reference sequence).

The CDR3 protein is CSVEGTGSYNEQFF. The CDR3 bases are TGCAGCGTTGAGGGTACGGGCTCCTACAATGAGCAGTTCTTC. The chain employs TRBV29-1 and TRBJ2-1, with D unclear. The V end lost 3 bases, the J end lost 0 bases, and 9 bases lay between the germline ends. The CDR3 is made up of 14 amino acids. Germline CDR1 reads SQVTM; CDR2 reads ANQGSEA.

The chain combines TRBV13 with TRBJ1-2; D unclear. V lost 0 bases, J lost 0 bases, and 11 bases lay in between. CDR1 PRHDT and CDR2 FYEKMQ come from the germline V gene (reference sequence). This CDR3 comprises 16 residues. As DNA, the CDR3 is TGTGCCAGCAGCTTAGGCCCCAGGTCTTCTAACTATGGCTACACCTTC. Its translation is CASSLGPRSSNYGYTF.

The chain's CDR3 is CAISESDRAYEQYF. The CDR3 DNA follows: TGTGCCATCAGTGAGTCTGACAGAGCCTACGAGCAGTACTTC. This chain links TRBV10-3 with TRBJ2-7, with a tentative D call TRBD1 (5 bases). The CDR3 spans 14 residues. From germline, CDR1 is ENHRY and CDR2 SYGVKD. Trimming removed 0 bases at V and 2 bases at J, with 8 bases between.

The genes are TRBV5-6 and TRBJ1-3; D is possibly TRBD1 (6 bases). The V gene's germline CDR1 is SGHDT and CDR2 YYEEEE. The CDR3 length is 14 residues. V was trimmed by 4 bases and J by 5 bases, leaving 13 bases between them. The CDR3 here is CASSGTGWRNTIYF. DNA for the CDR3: TGTGCCAGCAGCGGAACAGGGTGGCGAAACACCATATATTTT.

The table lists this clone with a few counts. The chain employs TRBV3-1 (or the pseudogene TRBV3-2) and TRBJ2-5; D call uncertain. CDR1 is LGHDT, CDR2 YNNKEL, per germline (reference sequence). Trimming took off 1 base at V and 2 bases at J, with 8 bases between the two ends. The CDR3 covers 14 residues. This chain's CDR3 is CASSQGSRQETQYF. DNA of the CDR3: TGTGCCAGCAGCCAAGGGTCTAGACAAGAGACCCAGTACTTC.

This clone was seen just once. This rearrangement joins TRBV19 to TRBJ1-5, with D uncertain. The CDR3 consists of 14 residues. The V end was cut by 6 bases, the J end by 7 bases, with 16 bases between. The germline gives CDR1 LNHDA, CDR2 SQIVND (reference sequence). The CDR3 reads CASRIGQEGQPQHF. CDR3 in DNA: TGTGCCAGTAGGATCGGGCAGGAGGGACAGCCCCAGCATTTT.

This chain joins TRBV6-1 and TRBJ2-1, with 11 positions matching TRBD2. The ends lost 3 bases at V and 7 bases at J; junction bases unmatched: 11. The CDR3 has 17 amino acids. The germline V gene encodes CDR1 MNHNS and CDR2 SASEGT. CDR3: CASSEGTSGTKRNEQFF. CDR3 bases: TGTGCCAGCAGTGAGGGGACTAGCGGCACTAAGCGTAATGAGCAGTTCTTC.

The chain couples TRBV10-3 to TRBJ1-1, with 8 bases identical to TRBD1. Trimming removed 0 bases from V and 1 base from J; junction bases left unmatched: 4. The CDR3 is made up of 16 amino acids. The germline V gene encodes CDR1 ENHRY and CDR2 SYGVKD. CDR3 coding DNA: TGTGCCATCAGTGAGTCGAACACAGGGGGGAACACTGAAGCTTTCTTT. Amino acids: CAISESNTGGNTEAFF.

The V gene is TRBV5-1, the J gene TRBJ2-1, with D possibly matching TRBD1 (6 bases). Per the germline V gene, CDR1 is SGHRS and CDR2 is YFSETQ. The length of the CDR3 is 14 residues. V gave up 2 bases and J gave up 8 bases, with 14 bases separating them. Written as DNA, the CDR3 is TGCGCCAGCAGCTTAAGGGGGAGTGGGGATGAGCAGTTCTTC. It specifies CASSLRGSGDEQFF.

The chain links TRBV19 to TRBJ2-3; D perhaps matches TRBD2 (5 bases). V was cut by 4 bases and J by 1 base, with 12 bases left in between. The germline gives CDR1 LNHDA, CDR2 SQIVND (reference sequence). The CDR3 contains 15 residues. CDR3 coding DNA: TGTGCCAGTAGTAACGGACTCACAGGCACAGATACGCAGTATTTT. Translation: CASSNGLTGTDTQYF.